A selection of T cell receptor beta chains follows, all from one sample in a study of T cell repertoires in cytomegalovirus infection. The antigens of these receptors remain unknown. MiXCR was run by TCRdb on the reads, yielding one entry per CDR3 protein. The table lists 600,000 to 700,000 distinct CDR3 sequences, around 32% of them singletons. Specimen: cultured PBMCs, collected from culture after CMV antigen stimulation. The receptors were sampled from a human donor in good health (CMV status not recorded). Some clones in this sample may be carry-over from other donors' samples. The CDR3 runs from the conserved cysteine through the conserved F or W. Each record gives: CDR3 DNA, CDR3 protein, V gene, J gene, clone size, D gene. D genes are given only for firm matches. The listing skips clone size in some rows; elsewhere it reads once, few, many or a size class.

TGTGCCAGCAGTTACCGGTCCTACAGGGATCCGACGGGGGGAAAACTGTTTTTT	CASSYRSYRDPTGGKLFF	TRBV6-6	TRBJ1-4	few	.
TGTGCCAGCAGAGAGACTAGCGGGGGCTTCATGGCTGAGCAGTTCTTC	CASRETSGGFMAEQFF	TRBV6-2/TRBV6-3	TRBJ2-1	.	TRBD2
TGTGCCAGCAGCTTACCGCGGGCGAGCTCCTACAATGAGCAGTTCTTC	CASSLPRASSYNEQFF	TRBV7-2	TRBJ2-1	.	.
TGTGCCAGCAGCTTAGCGGCCGGGTCGCGTCTGTATGGAAACACCATATATTTT	CASSLAAGSRLYGNTIYF	TRBV7-2	TRBJ1-3	.	.
TGTGCCAGCAGTCCGGACAGGGACACAGATACGCAGTATTTT	CASSPDRDTDTQYF	TRBV2	TRBJ2-3	many	TRBD1
TGCAGTGCTCGGGAGGACATCTACGACTATGGCTACACCTTC	CSAREDIYDYGYTF	TRBV20-1	TRBJ1-2	.	.
TGCGCCAGCAGCCAAGATACTTCCCCGACCCTTCTAACCCTCCACTTT	CASSQDTSPTLLTLHF	TRBV4-3	TRBJ1-6	.	.
TGCAGTGCCACGGGGACAGGATATTACGAGCAGTACTTC	CSATGTGYYEQYF	TRBV20-1	TRBJ2-7	.	TRBD1
TGTGCCAGCAGTGAAGCGCTGGGATCACCCCTCCACTTT	CASSEALGSPLHF	TRBV2	TRBJ1-6	few	.
TGTGCCAGCAGTCGCGGGGGGGCCTACTCAGATACGCAGTATTTT	CASSRGGAYSDTQYF	TRBV7-3	TRBJ2-3	few	TRBD2
TGTGCCAGCAGCTTATTAGGGTTCACTGAAGCTTTCTTT	CASSLLGFTEAFF	TRBV7-2	TRBJ1-1	many	.
TGCGCCAGCAGCCAACAGGGGACCGCCCGCTACACTGAAGCTTTCTTT	CASSQQGTARYTEAFF	TRBV4-1	TRBJ1-1	.	.
TGTGCCAGCAGCCCAGATCGGGACCCCGAAACTGAAGCTTTCTTT	CASSPDRDPETEAFF	TRBV3-1	TRBJ1-1	.	.
TGTGCCAGCAGCTACCCAGGGACAGTTTATTCACCCCTCCACTTT	CASSYPGTVYSPLHF	TRBV7-4	TRBJ1-6	.	TRBD1
TGTGCCAGCAGACGGACCGCTCAGCCCCAGCATTTT	CASRRTAQPQHF	TRBV2	TRBJ1-5	few	.
TGTGCCAGTAGTAGGGGACAGGGGAGAGCTGAAGCTTTCTTT	CASSRGQGRAEAFF	TRBV19	TRBJ1-1	.	TRBD1
TGTGCCAGCAGCCTGACAGTTTCCAATGAGCAGTTCTTC	CASSLTVSNEQFF	TRBV14	TRBJ2-1	.	.
TGCAGTGCCGACGTAGGGACAGGGCCCGAGCAGTACTTC	CSADVGTGPEQYF	TRBV20-1	TRBJ2-7	.	TRBD1
TGTGCCAGCAGCCCAAGGCCCGGGGTAGCAGAGACCCAGTACTTC	CASSPRPGVAETQYF	TRBV12-3/TRBV12-4	TRBJ2-5	.	.
TGTGCCAGCAGCTTAGTGGCTAGCGGGAGGTTATCTGAGCAGTTCTTC	CASSLVASGRLSEQFF	TRBV11-2	TRBJ2-1	.	TRBD2
TGTGCCAGCGCGGACAGGCCCCACTATGGCTACAACTTC	CASADRPHYGYNF	TRBV6-1	TRBJ1-2	.	TRBD1
TGTGCCAGTAGTATGCCCCGTCGCGGGAGCGGCGACAATGAGCAGTTCTTC	CASSMPRRGSGDNEQFF	TRBV19	TRBJ2-1	.	TRBD2
TGTGCCAGCAGCCAGGGACAGGGAGGCACAGATACGCAGTATTTT	CASSQGQGGTDTQYF	TRBV6-6	TRBJ2-3	.	TRBD1
TGTGCCAGCAGCTTGGGGGGGGCCGACTACAATGAGCAGTTCTTC	CASSLGGADYNEQFF	TRBV5-4	TRBJ2-1	.	.
TGTGCCAGCAGCGTTTTTACAGGGCAAGAGACCCAGTACTTC	CASSVFTGQETQYF	TRBV6-1	TRBJ2-5	.	.
TGTGCCAGCTCACCCTTCGACTGGGCGGCAAACACCGGGGAGCTGTTTTTT	CASSPFDWAANTGELFF	TRBV18	TRBJ2-2	.	.
TGCGCCAGCAGCTTGGTGCCACTGACAGGGGCCTTCTACAATGAGCAGTTCTTC	CASSLVPLTGAFYNEQFF	TRBV5-1	TRBJ2-1	.	TRBD1
TGTGCCAGCAGCTCCTACTGGGGGATTGGGGAGACCCAGTACTTC	CASSSYWGIGETQYF	TRBV7-2	TRBJ2-5	.	.
TGTGCCCGCAGTTACTCGGTGGGCTACGAGCAGTACTTC	CARSYSVGYEQYF	TRBV6-2/TRBV6-3	TRBJ2-7	.	.
TGTGCCAGCAGCCGATCGGGACAGCGGGGGGAGACCCAGTACTTC	CASSRSGQRGETQYF	TRBV7-2	TRBJ2-5	.	.
TGTGCCAGTAGTATGGAACCAGGGTGGGATGAGACCCAGTACTTC	CASSMEPGWDETQYF	TRBV19	TRBJ2-5	.	.
TGTGCCAGCAGTCCCTTAATCAGGGGCGCAGATGGCTACACCTTC	CASSPLIRGADGYTF	TRBV6-1	TRBJ1-2	few	.